This record concerns one TCR beta chain sequence. Its antigen remains unidentified. The data derive from a study of cytomegalovirus exposure and HLA in healthy donors. Findings of the study overall: Both high specificity and high sensitivity reportedly marked the classifier's diagnosis of cytomegalovirus status.

The PCR ran on 60 Vbeta and 13 Jbeta primers. Original processing methods: Some 11 million of the approximately 80 million unique TCR beta chains counted in a later analysis were shared. The method was immunoSEQ multiplex PCR; TCRdb's version includes in-frame clones alone and lacks a portion of them. Clonal size and the V and J genes are those of that table, whereas D and trimming came from the DNA. Of 150,000 to 200,000 clones listed, about 74% are singletons. Germline CDR1 and CDR2: MNHNS and SASEGT. CDR3 length: 16 amino acids. V is TRBV6-1 and J is TRBJ2-5; possible D gene TRBD2, 5 bases. The assigned J gene may be wrong: the sequence end matches TRBJ2-7 better. The TCR comes from a male donor in good health and CMV-seronegative. The source material was PBMCs. CDR3 amino acids: CASSEVAGSGPYEQYF. The CDR3 DNA follows: TGTGCCAGCAGTGAAGTGGCGGGTTCAGGTCCCTACGAGCAGTACTTC.